This TCR beta chain was recovered during a study of T cell responses to AZD1222 COVID-19 vaccine. Sequencing used immunoSEQ multiplex PCR; TCRdb keeps in-frame clones, though not all of them. The profile shows 100,000 or so clones, 88% of them singletons. Trimming pared 6 bases from V and 1 base from J, leaving 7 bases between. The CDR3 spans 13 residues. The germline gives CDR1 SGHTA, CDR2 FQGNSA. The sequence was collected from an adult in good health. This chain connects TRBV7-2 to TRBJ1-3; D is perhaps TRBD1 (5 bases). The sequencing here drew on peripheral blood, taken on day 0 of AZD1222 vaccination. The CDR3 region is CASSSGSGNTIYF. CDR3 nucleotide sequence: TGTGCCAGCAGTTCAGGGTCTGGAAACACCATATATTTT.